This T cell receptor beta chain was recovered during a study of cytomegalovirus exposure and HLA in healthy donors. Across the study: Clustering assigned about 76% of the approximately 400 genotyped donors to the Caucasian-associated ancestry cluster.

Broader study findings: The authors listed about 170 TCR beta chains as cytomegalovirus-associated.

The CDR3 is 14 residues long. Trimming stripped 9 bases from V and 2 bases from J, with 11 bases between. Germline CDR1 reads SNHLY; CDR2 reads FYNNEI. Both 60 Vbeta primers and 13 Jbeta primers went into the PCR. Sequenced by immunoSEQ multiplex PCR; TCRdb stores in-frame clones only, minus some. The sample data list roughly 51,000 clones. As to this clone: As yet, its antigen is unknown.

The clonotype originates from a woman aged 40 to 55 in good health and CMV-seronegative. The V and J genes are TRBV2 and TRBJ2-6; no firm D call. The material sequenced was PBMCs. Written as DNA, the CDR3 is TGTGCCAGTGACGGGTCCCCTGGGGCCAACGTCCTGACTTTC. Its translation: CASDGSPGANVLTF.